The TCR beta chain described here comes from a study of blood T cell repertoires in COVID-19 (dated by TCRdb to the early 2020s). Study-level background: The collaborator samples originated in the United States, Italy and Spain and spanned the acute and convalescent phases of COVID-19. Samples came from the ongoing ImmuneRACE study (first 160 participants) plus 1,254 subjects from 6 global collaborators. Deeply sampled blood TCRbeta repertoires from subjects exposed to, actively infected with, or recovered from COVID-19 were included in the dataset. The repertoires were released in a freely available public database intended as a resource for research on the immune response to SARS-CoV-2. HLA class I and class II types, where available, came from metadata supplied by the sample provider rather than from assay-based typing. The material from the prospective study consisted of cDNA or gDNA derived from T cells, B-cell-depleted T cells, or PBMCs. Sample metadata almost always included a de-identified subject ID, COVID-19 status, age in years and sex.

The full study reports these points: How much clinical and demographic metadata was included differed by source and by participant, and the metadata was provided uncurated.

A second Seattle source provided samples from volunteer blood donors who had recovered from COVID-19. Collaborating institutions collected whole blood in K2EDTA tubes following their own protocols. For TCRbeta analysis, collaborators shipped samples in one of three forms: frozen whole blood, isolated PBMCs, or DNA extracted from either of those sample types. The immunoSEQ Assay, a bias-controlled multiplex PCR, was used to amplify TCRbeta CDR3 regions from genomic DNA. For the original study's pipeline: Nucleated cell counts per sample were estimated from amplification of reference gene primers within the assay. To quantify the absolute abundance of each unique TCRbeta CDR3 rearrangement, sequence reads were collapsed and filtered. For each sample, productive Simpson clonality was calculated as the square root of Simpson's diversity index across productive rearrangements. TCRdb provides this immuneACCESS table in a form limited to in-frame rearrangements. Some clones are lacking; in checked studies, under half of them reflect an unresolved V gene, and why the rest are absent is not known. The V and J calls and the clone size are those of that table, but D and trimming were determined from the DNA. The sample has roughly 230,000 clones on record, 89% of them singletons. Clones ranked in the top ten supply 4% to 5% of the sample.

In the case of this clone: The clone's antigen remains unknown. The record has no base qualities; no much larger clone is one base away.

The sequencing input was peripheral blood. This clonotype was sampled from a woman aged 40 to 55 who had recovered from COVID-19.

The nucleotide sequence reads TGTGCCAGCAGCCCCACCGAGTCTGCCGCGAACACCGGGGAGCTGTTTTTT. Its protein is CASSPTESAANTGELFF. The rearranged segments are TRBV9 and TRBJ2-2; the D gene identity is not certain. From its cysteine to its phenylalanine, the CDR3 spans 17 amino acids. Solely the CDR3 DNA is kept, with 51 bases framed from the first base. V sheds 4 bases and J sheds 0 bases, leaving 16 bases between their ends. The germline V gene supplies CDR1 SGDLS and CDR2 YYNGEE.